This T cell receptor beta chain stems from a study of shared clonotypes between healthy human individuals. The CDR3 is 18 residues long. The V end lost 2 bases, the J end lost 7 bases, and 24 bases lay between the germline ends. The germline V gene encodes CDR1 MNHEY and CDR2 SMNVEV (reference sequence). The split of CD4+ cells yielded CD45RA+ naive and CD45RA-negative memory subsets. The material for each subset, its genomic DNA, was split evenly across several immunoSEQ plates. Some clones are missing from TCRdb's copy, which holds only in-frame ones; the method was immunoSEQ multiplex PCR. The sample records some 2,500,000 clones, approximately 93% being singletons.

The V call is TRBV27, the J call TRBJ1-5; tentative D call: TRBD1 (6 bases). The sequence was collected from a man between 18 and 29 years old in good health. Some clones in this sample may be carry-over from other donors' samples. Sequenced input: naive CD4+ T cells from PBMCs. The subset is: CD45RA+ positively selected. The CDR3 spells CASSLRGKPMVVRQPQHF. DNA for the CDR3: TGTGCCAGCAGTTTAAGGGGGAAACCAATGGTTGTTCGCCAGCCCCAGCATTTT.